What follows are 32 T cell receptor beta chains derived from one specimen sequenced in a study of breast tumors, draining lymph nodes, adjacent tissues. TCRdb reprocessed the multiplex PCR reads with MiXCR, giving one entry per CDR3 protein. The sample has under 250,000 distinct CDR3 sequences, about 34% seen once. Samples came from axillary lymph nodes draining the breast cancer. The sequenced sample consisted of axillary lymph node tissue. The receptors originated from a female donor with breast cancer. Some clones in this sample may be carry-over from other donors' samples.

To note about this clonotype: Being one base from a much bigger clone, this may be a read error. The V gene is TRBV5-1, the J gene TRBJ2-3; 9 bases match TRBD2. Looked up from germline, CDR1 is SGHRS and CDR2 is YFSETQ. CDR3 length equals 16 residues. The V gene end was trimmed by 4 bases and the J gene end by 6 bases; junction bases not matched to a gene: 12. This chain's CDR3 is CASSAGGSGGLDTQYF. CDR3 nucleotide sequence: TGCGCCAGCAGCGCCGGGGGTAGCGGGGGTTTGGATACGCAGTATTTT.

The V call is TRBV18, the J call TRBJ1-1, with no clear D. This CDR3 has 15 amino acids. With 6 bases removed from V and 4 bases from J, the gap between germline ends came to 18 bases. Per germline, CDR1 KGHSH and CDR2 LQKENI. The CDR3 coding sequence is TGTGCCAGCTCGACCAAGGAGATGCGGCGCACTGAAGCTTTCTTT. The encoded protein is CASSTKEMRRTEAFF.

This clonotype was detected many times. The genes are TRBV7-2 and TRBJ2-7, with 7 nucleotides matching TRBD1. Trimming cost V 1 base and J 5 bases; bases outside gene matches: 2. Germline CDR1 is SGHTA and CDR2 is FQGNSA. This CDR3 spans 13 amino acids. This CDR3 is CASSLERGHEQYF. Written as DNA, the CDR3 is TGTGCCAGCAGCTTAGAGAGGGGGCACGAGCAGTACTTC.

The table lists this clonotype with many counts. For the CDR3, the DNA is TGTGCCAGCAGCCCCTCACTAGCGGGAGAATCCTACAATGAGCAGTTCTTC. Translated: CASSPSLAGESYNEQFF. The chain carries TRBV5-6 and TRBJ2-1, with TRBD2 identical over 11 bases. The CDR3 runs to 17 residues. The germline V gene has CDR1 SGHDT and CDR2 YYEEEE. With 4 bases clipped from V and 1 base from J, the junction kept 7 bases outside the gene matches.

The V and J genes are TRBV9 and TRBJ2-3; possible D gene TRBD2, 5 bases. Germline-derived CDR1 and CDR2 are SGDLS and YYNGEE. There are 15 residues in the CDR3. V shed 3 bases and J shed 0 bases, with 11 bases lying between them. CDR3 in amino acids: CASSGRRLSTDTQYF. The CDR3 bases are TGTGCCAGCAGCGGGAGGAGGCTTAGCACAGATACGCAGTATTTT.

This clonotype has a count of ten or more. The J gene is TRBJ2-1, the V gene TRBV3-1; 7 bases fit TRBD2. The CDR3 consists of 14 residues. Trimming removed 2 bases from V and 15 bases from J; junction bases left unmatched: 13. Germline V gene sequence: CDR1 LGHDT, CDR2 YNNKEL (reference sequence). The CDR3: CASSQLRVAGVVFF. For the CDR3, the DNA is TGTGCCAGCAGCCAACTCAGGGTGGCGGGAGTGGTGTTCTTC.

The CDR3 nucleotides read TGCAGTGCTAGAGTTGCGGGAGTCGGGCAAGAGACCCAGTACTTC. Encoded protein: CSARVAGVGQETQYF. The V and J genes are TRBV20-1 and TRBJ2-5, with TRBD2 matching 7 bases. This CDR3 contains 15 residues. The germline CDR1 and CDR2 sequences are DFQATT and SNEGSKA (reference sequence). After removal of 1 base from V and 2 bases from J, the junction contained 7 bases not matched to a gene.

The sample holds many counts of this clonotype. The chain employs TRBV7-9 and TRBJ2-3; no reliable D call. Germline lookup yields CDR1 SEHNR and CDR2 FQNEAQ (reference sequence). The CDR3 is made up of 12 amino acids. V was clipped by 6 bases and J by 4 bases, with 8 bases between them. CDR3 loop: CASSPVPDTQYF. The CDR3 region has the DNA TGTGCCAGCAGTCCAGTTCCAGATACGCAGTATTTT.

This clonotype was counted many times. This chain connects TRBV6-1 to TRBJ2-7; 10 bases agree with TRBD2. The CDR3 runs to 15 residues. Germline V gene data show CDR1 as MNHNS and CDR2 as SASEGT. The ends lost 8 bases at V and 3 bases at J; junction bases unmatched: 10. CDR3 protein: CASQEREGFVYEQYF. The CDR3, as DNA: TGTGCCAGCCAGGAGCGGGAGGGATTCGTCTACGAGCAGTACTTC.

This clonotype was counted many times. This sequence joins TRBV4-1 and TRBJ2-2; the D gene is possibly TRBD1 (5 bases). The CDR3 extends over 15 amino acids. The V and J ends lost 4 bases and 1 base respectively, with 10 bases between them. Germline V gene sequence: CDR1 MGHRA, CDR2 YSYEKL. As DNA, the CDR3 is TGCGCCAGCAGCCCTCAGGGATTGAACACCGGGGAGCTGTTTTTT. It is translated as CASSPQGLNTGELFF.

A remark on this clonotype: Possible read error: a much larger clone is one base away. This CDR3 fails to terminate in the conserved phenylalanine or tryptophan, so it likely reflects a read error. The CDR3 is CASSPSNWGEQYS. CDR3 bases: TGTGCCAGCAGTCCGTCTAACTGGGGCGAGCAGTACTCC. This chain connects TRBV9 to TRBJ2-7; D unclear. The CDR3 runs to 13 residues. V lost 5 bases to trimming and J lost 6 bases, with 15 bases between them. Germline CDR1 is SGDLS and CDR2 is YYNGEE.

For this clonotype: The junction and the germline gene differ at one end; a read error may be behind it. CDR3 region: CSARVGEIAKSIQYF. The CDR3 coding sequence is TGCAGTGCTAGAGTGGGGGAGATAGCCAAAAGCATTCAGTACTTC. This sequence joins TRBV20-1 and TRBJ2-4; D is possibly TRBD1 or TRBD2 (5 bases each). The germline V gene has CDR1 DFQATT and CDR2 SNEGSKA (reference sequence). The CDR3 extends over 15 amino acids.

This clonotype was counted many times. The chain uses TRBV20-1 and TRBJ2-7; D perhaps matches TRBD2 (5 bases). In germline, CDR1 is DFQATT, CDR2 SNEGSKA (reference sequence). V lost 1 base, J lost 2 bases, and 9 bases lay in between. The CDR3 has 13 residues. The CDR3 here is CSARGGRPYEQYF. The DNA for the CDR3 is TGCAGTGCTAGAGGAGGGCGGCCCTACGAGCAGTACTTC.

Ten or more counts support this clonotype. This rearrangement joins TRBV7-2 to TRBJ2-7; TRBD2 aligns across 11 bases. Germline V gene data show CDR1 as SGHTA and CDR2 as FQGNSA. The CDR3 extends over 15 amino acids. V trimming: 5 bases; J trimming: 5 bases; junction bases outside the gene matches: 8. CDR3 protein: CASSVTSGRTHEQYF. CDR3 bases: TGTGCCAGCAGCGTTACTAGCGGGAGAACCCACGAGCAGTACTTC.

This clonotype was counted ten times or more. V gene TRBV29-1 combines with J gene TRBJ1-2, with D perhaps matching TRBD1 (5 bases). CDR1 is SQVTM, CDR2 ANQGSEA, per germline. The CDR3 is made up of 14 amino acids. V lost 3 bases and J 4 bases, leaving 15 bases between the germline ends. This CDR3 reads CSVDHQGKGYGYTF. CDR3 DNA: TGCAGCGTTGATCATCAGGGTAAGGGCTATGGCTACACCTTC.

The gene calls are TRBV11-2 and TRBJ2-5; 10 nucleotides agree with TRBD2. The junction had 8 bases not matched to a gene; V was cut back by 5 bases and J by 5 bases. The CDR3 has 15 residues. Germline V lookup: CDR1 SGHAT, CDR2 FQNNGV. The CDR3 DNA reads TGTGCCAGCAGCCCTGGGCTAGCGGGAGCCGAGACCCAGTACTTC. Translating gives CASSPGLAGAETQYF.

This clonotype has at least ten counts. The gene calls are TRBV19 and TRBJ2-3, with TRBD2 identical over 7 bases. Germline values: CDR1 LNHDA, CDR2 SQIVND (reference sequence). Trimming cost V 4 bases and J 0 bases; bases outside gene matches: 7. The CDR3 extends over 16 amino acids. Here the CDR3 DNA reads TGTGCCAGTAGTAACCGGGGAGGGGTGAGCACAGATACGCAGTATTTT. Its translation: CASSNRGGVSTDTQYF.

The table lists this clonotype with many counts. This chain uses TRBV6-1 with TRBJ2-5; weak D call: TRBD1 (6 bases). Trimming cost V 0 bases and J 7 bases, with 15 bases left between them. The CDR3 is made up of 15 amino acids. Germline CDR1 is MNHNS and CDR2 is SASEGT. CDR3 residues: CASSEARGQTGTQYF. As DNA, the CDR3 is TGTGCCAGCAGTGAAGCGAGGGGACAAACGGGGACCCAGTACTTC.

The sample holds many counts of this clonotype. V gene TRBV6-6 combines with J gene TRBJ2-3, with 10 bases matching TRBD1. V was pared by 5 bases and J by 3 bases, with 2 bases of the junction left unmatched. The germline gives CDR1 MNHNY, CDR2 SVGAGI (reference sequence). This CDR3 contains 14 residues. The CDR3: CASSRDRGTDTQYF. In DNA, the CDR3 is TGTGCCAGCAGTAGGGACAGGGGAACAGATACGCAGTATTTT.

This clonotype was observed a single time. The junction departs from germline at one end; a sequencing error may be responsible. The V call is TRBV11-2, the J call TRBJ2-5, with 12 bases that match TRBD2. The CDR3 length is 16 residues. Germline loops: CDR1 SGHAT, CDR2 FQNNGV. CDR3 amino acids: CAGSSQTSGSKETQYF. The CDR3 region has the DNA TGTGCCGGCAGCTCCCAGACTAGCGGGAGTAAAGAGACCCAGTACTTC.

This clonotype was seen repeatedly, ten times or more. The chain uses TRBV2 and TRBJ2-3; D is uncertain. The CDR3 runs to 13 residues. Between the trimmed V and J ends, which lost 7 bases and 3 bases, there was a span of 11 bases. From germline, CDR1 is SNHLY and CDR2 FYNNEI. Here the CDR3 DNA reads TGTGCCAGCAATCTAGGAAAAACAGATACGCAGTATTTT. Translated, it gives CASNLGKTDTQYF.

This clonotype was counted at least ten times. The chain joins TRBV20-1 to TRBJ2-7; 7 bases agree with TRBD2. Germline CDR1 DFQATT, CDR2 SNEGSKA (reference sequence). The junction had 5 bases not matched to a gene; V was cut back by 0 bases and J by 0 bases. The CDR3 contains 15 residues. The CDR3 DNA follows: TGCAGTGCTAGAGATGGGGCTAGCGGCTCCTACGAGCAGTACTTC. Translated: CSARDGASGSYEQYF.

In its sample, this clonotype was seen many times. The chain uses TRBV10-3 and TRBJ2-1; the D is unclear. CDR1 and CDR2 (germline): ENHRY, SYGVKD. V shed 3 bases and J shed 6 bases, with 18 bases lying between them. The CDR3 extends over 16 amino acids. The DNA for the CDR3 is TGTGCCATCAGTGATGGGATAGTGCAGAATGGCAATGAGCAGTTCTTC. It translates to CAISDGIVQNGNEQFF.

Ten or more counts support this clonotype. The V and J genes are TRBV11-3 and TRBJ2-3; 9 nucleotides agree with TRBD2. The J segment lost 6 bases and the V segment lost 3 bases, leaving 7 bases of the junction unmatched. This CDR3 has 15 amino acids. Germline CDR1 and CDR2: SGHNT and YENEEA. The CDR3 reads CASSLAGGPGDTQYF. The DNA of the CDR3 is TGTGCCAGCAGCTTGGCGGGAGGGCCAGGGGATACGCAGTATTTT.

This clonotype was found a few times. This sequence may be a read error, since a much larger clone differs from it by one base. The chain combines TRBV20-1 with TRBJ2-7; 8 positions match TRBD2. This CDR3 spans 14 amino acids. With V trimmed by 6 bases and J by 6 bases, 13 bases remained unmatched. Germline-derived CDR1 and CDR2 are DFQATT and SNEGSKA (reference sequence). DNA for the CDR3: TGCAGTGCCTATCGCCCGGGACTAGGACCCGAGCAGTACTTC. As protein: CSAYRPGLGPEQYF.

About this clonotype itself: The conserved phenylalanine or tryptophan is not found at the CDR3 terminus, so this likely reflects a read error. The CDR3 coding sequence is TGCAGTGCCTTACAGGGTTCCTATGGCTACACCCTC. Encoded protein: CSALQGSYGYTL. The rearrangement joins TRBV20-1 to TRBJ1-2; a weak D match, TRBD1 (6 bases). The V gene's germline CDR1 is DFQATT and CDR2 SNEGSKA (reference sequence). Trimming pared 6 bases from V and 4 bases from J, leaving 12 bases between. The CDR3 has 12 residues.

The genes are TRBV19 and TRBJ1-2; tentatively, D is TRBD1 (6 bases). Trimming cost V 10 bases and J 2 bases, with 20 bases left between them. The CDR3 runs 15 residues. The V gene's germline CDR1 is LNHDA and CDR2 SQIVND (reference sequence). The CDR3 region has the DNA TGTGCCAATGGTATAAAGGGGGGGACGAACTATGGCTACACCTTC. Translated, it gives CANGIKGGTNYGYTF.

The chain is built from TRBV20-1 and TRBJ2-3; 11 nucleotides align to TRBD1. Germline V lookup: CDR1 DFQATT, CDR2 SNEGSKA (reference sequence). The ends lost 6 bases at V and 11 bases at J; junction bases unmatched: 13. This CDR3 has 14 amino acids. The CDR3 protein is CSARAGTGGNEQYF. CDR3 DNA sequence: TGCAGTGCGCGGGCCGGGACAGGGGGAAATGAGCAGTATTTT.

The genes are TRBV7-9 and TRBJ2-3, with D maybe TRBD1 (5 bases). V was trimmed by 8 bases and J by 2 bases, leaving 14 bases between them. The CDR3 is 14 residues long. The germline V gene has CDR1 SEHNR and CDR2 FQNEAQ (reference sequence). CDR3 residues: CASLGLGNTDTQYF. The CDR3 nucleotides are TGTGCCAGCTTGGGGCTAGGTAACACAGATACGCAGTATTTT.

V gene TRBV7-2 combines with J gene TRBJ1-6; TRBD1 might be the D (5 bases). Trimming took 4 bases from V and 11 from J, leaving 9 bases between them. The CDR3 consists of 12 residues. Per germline, CDR1 SGHTA and CDR2 FQGNSA. CDR3 nucleotide sequence: TGTGCCAGCAGCTCTAAGGGGACACCCCTCCACTTT. Amino acids: CASSSKGTPLHF.

This clonotype was seen repeatedly, ten times or more. A much larger clonotype is one base distant, so this may be a read error. This chain links TRBV20-1 with TRBJ1-2; weak D call: TRBD1 (5 bases). Germline V gene lookup returns CDR1 DFQATT and CDR2 SNEGSKA (reference sequence). The CDR3 sequence is 12 residues long. This chain's CDR3 is CSARTYGYGSTF. The CDR3 DNA reads TGCAGTGCCAGGACATACGGCTATGGCTCCACCTTC.

This clonotype occurred many times. The V call is TRBV6-5, the J call TRBJ1-2; TRBD1 aligns across 11 bases. The CDR3 runs 17 residues. Germline V gene lookup returns CDR1 MNHEY and CDR2 SVGAGI. V lost 2 bases to trimming and J lost 2 bases; unmatched junction nucleotides: 7. The CDR3 region is CASSYTGTGGGNYGYTF. CDR3 sequence (DNA): TGTGCCAGCAGTTACACAGGGACAGGGGGAGGGAACTATGGCTACACCTTC.